These T cell receptor beta chains were read from a single sample in a study of identical twins. MiXCR, run by TCRdb on the 5' RACE reads, gives a single entry per CDR3 protein. This table holds around 530,000 distinct CDR3 sequences, nearly 15% found once. These same records also appear under a second study, on yellow fever vaccine responses in identical twins.

The sequenced sample consisted of CD4+ T cells sorted from blood. Receptor source: a woman younger than 35 in good health. CDR3s include the opening cysteine and the closing phenylalanine or tryptophan. D genes are given only for firm matches. The listing skips clone size in some rows; elsewhere it reads once, few, many or a size class.

TRBJ2-7	TRBV5-1	many	NA	CASSLSPDNLYEQYF	TGCGCCAGCAGCTTGAGTCCGGACAACTTATACGAGCAGTACTTC
TRBJ2-1	TRBV11-2	NA	NA	CASSLSASRNEQFF	TGTGCCAGCAGCTTGTCAGCTAGCCGCAATGAGCAGTTCTTC
TRBJ2-3	TRBV7-6	many	NA	CASSPVSKDTQYF	TGTGCCAGCAGCCCCGTATCGAAAGATACGCAGTATTTT
TRBJ1-5	TRBV24-1	many	NA	CATSAAGTFSNQPQHF	TGTGCCACCAGTGCCGCAGGGACCTTTAGCAATCAGCCCCAGCATTTT
TRBJ2-5	TRBV9	few	NA	CASSISNRQETQYF	TGTGCCAGCAGCATATCGAACAGGCAAGAGACCCAGTACTTC
TRBJ2-7	TRBV12-3/TRBV12-4	NA	NA	CASSPNRVTESRTWQYF	TGTGCCAGCAGTCCAAACAGGGTTACAGAATCCAGAACCTGGCAGTACTTC
TRBJ2-3	TRBV7-2	NA	NA	CASSKQPTKGTDTQYF	TGTGCCAGCAGCAAGCAGCCAACCAAGGGCACAGATACGCAGTATTTT
TRBJ2-1	TRBV7-2	NA	NA	CASSLITRSGNEQFF	TGTGCCAGCAGCTTAATAACAAGGAGTGGCAATGAGCAGTTCTTC
TRBJ1-3	TRBV19	few	NA	CASSLQTRNTIYF	TGTGCCAGTAGTTTGCAGACGCGAAACACCATATATTTT
TRBJ2-1	TRBV20-1	NA	NA	CSGTGNNEQFF	TGCAGTGGAACAGGGAACAATGAGCAGTTCTTC
TRBJ2-5	TRBV25-1	NA	TRBD1	CASSEPGGIGTQYF	TGTGCCAGCAGTGAGCCAGGGGGCATCGGGACCCAGTACTTC
TRBJ2-5	TRBV29-1	many	TRBD1	CTTTGRKYGFQETQYF	TGCACCACGACAGGGCGCAAGTACGGTTTCCAAGAGACCCAGTACTTC
TRBJ2-4	TRBV3-1	few	TRBD1	CASSPGQVTRNIQYF	TGTGCCAGCAGCCCCGGACAGGTGACTCGAAACATTCAGTACTTC
TRBJ2-2	TRBV2	few	TRBD2	CASRGLATTGELFF	TGTGCCAGCAGGGGACTAGCGACCACCGGGGAGCTGTTTTTT
TRBJ2-1	TRBV10-3	NA	NA	CAMTDGNEQFF	TGTGCCATGACTGATGGCAATGAGCAGTTCTTC
TRBJ2-5	TRBV28	few	TRBD2	CASSPPSGGKETQYF	TGTGCCAGCAGTCCCCCCTCGGGGGGGAAGGAAACCCAGTACTTC
TRBJ1-1	TRBV7-9	NA	NA	CASSPGWRETEAFF	TGTGCCAGCAGCCCGGGTTGGCGGGAGACTGAAGCTTTCTTT
TRBJ1-2	TRBV27	NA	TRBD1	CASSPRWDRGRTNYGYTF	TGTGCCAGCAGTCCGAGGTGGGACAGGGGACGAACTAACTATGGCTACACCTTC
TRBJ2-3	TRBV5-1	many	NA	CASSSDSAGTDTQYF	TGCGCCAGCAGCAGTGACTCGGCGGGCACAGATACGCAGTATTTT
TRBJ1-2	TRBV7-8	few	NA	CASSPRQANYGYTF	TGTGCCAGCAGCCCTCGACAGGCTAACTATGGCTACACCTTC
TRBJ2-1	TRBV7-3	NA	NA	CASSWADSSYEQFF	TGTGCCAGCAGCTGGGCGGACTCTTCGTACGAGCAGTTCTTC
TRBJ1-1	TRBV3-1	once	NA	CASSQGGFLTEAFF	TGTGCCAGCAGCCAAGGAGGTTTCCTCACTGAAGCTTTCTTT
TRBJ2-5	TRBV20-1	NA	TRBD2	CSARDGGGDIETQYF	TGCAGTGCTAGAGATGGCGGGGGGGATATAGAGACCCAGTACTTC
TRBJ1-2	TRBV24-1	NA	NA	CATSETGTENYGYTF	TGTGCCACCAGTGAAACAGGGACTGAGAACTATGGCTACACCTTC
TRBJ1-1	TRBV7-2	many	NA	CASSFGMNTEAFF	TGTGCCAGCAGCTTTGGTATGAACACTGAAGCTTTCTTT
TRBJ1-1	TRBV10-3	NA	NA	CAISEWGANEAFF	TGTGCCATCAGTGAGTGGGGGGCGAATGAAGCTTTCTTT
TRBJ2-5	TRBV12-3/TRBV12-4	few	TRBD2	CASRRGGETQYF	TGTGCCAGCAGAAGGGGAGGGGAGACCCAGTACTTC
TRBJ1-6	TRBV4-1	few	NA	CASSQGSDPRLSPLHF	TGCGCCAGCAGCCAAGGATCTGACCCAAGGCTTTCACCCCTCCACTTT